This T cell receptor beta chain is from a study of cytomegalovirus exposure and HLA in healthy donors. The germline V gene encodes CDR1 SGHDT and CDR2 YYEEEE. The CDR3 sequence is 14 residues long. Primers for the PCR totalled 60 Vbeta and 13 Jbeta. Produced via immunoSEQ multiplex PCR; TCRdb's table is partial and in-frame only. The sample includes 150,000 to 200,000 clones, over 65% of them seen just once. Comments on this clone: At one boundary the junction diverges from the germline segment, which might be a read error.

Sequencing was done on a sample of PBMCs. The source is a man aged 55 to 70 in good health and CMV-seronegative. This sequence joins TRBV5-6 and TRBJ1-1; 12 nucleotides agree with TRBD1. CDR3 region: CASSQGTGGAGASF. The CDR3 nucleotides read TGTGCCAGCAGCCAAGGGACAGGGGGCGCGGGAGCTTCCTTT.